The clone carrying this T cell receptor beta chain came up a few times. Its antigen is not known. Using its own MiXCR run on the 5' RACE reads, TCRdb lists one record per CDR3 protein. The table has fewer than 250,000 distinct CDR3 sequences, around 18% seen once; the top ten hold approximately 42%. These data are taken from a study of CD8 T cells in ankylosing spondylitis. Study observations and caveats: According to the report, clones linked to the disease were significantly enriched in matched synovial fluid samples taken from ankylosing spondylitis patients. CD8+ disease-linked clones were present at relatively low frequencies in blood. There was a TCR beta motif, made of fewer than 10 highly homologous variants, that appeared characteristic of ankylosing spondylitis blood.

This receptor was identified in a male donor with ankylosing spondylitis. The source material was blood, either unsorted or a sorted T cell fraction (not recorded which).

CDR3 nucleotide sequence: TGTGCCAGCAGGATACAGGGTGGTTCCTACGAGCAGTACTTC. This codes for CASRIQGGSYEQYF. The chain combines TRBV27 with TRBJ2-7, with D tentatively TRBD1 (6 bases). The V end lost 6 bases, the J end lost 1 base, and 13 bases lay between the germline ends. Germline CDR1 and CDR2: MNHEY and SMNVEV (reference sequence). This CDR3 has 14 residues.